Shown below are 28 T cell receptor beta chains from a single sample sequenced in a study of blood T cell repertoires in COVID-19. Sequenced by immunoSEQ multiplex PCR; TCRdb stores in-frame clones only, minus some. There are roughly 98,000 clones in the sample; around four fifths occur only once, and approximately 12% lies in the top ten. The sample taken for sequencing was peripheral blood. The origin of the receptors is a woman between 65 and 79 years old with active or convalescent COVID-19.

In regard to this clone: This sample includes further DNA sequences coding for the same CDR3. The chain recombines TRBV19 with TRBJ1-1; 8 bases agree with TRBD1. J lost 5 bases, V lost 3 bases, and 2 bases had no gene match. Germline CDR1 reads LNHDA; CDR2 reads SQIVND (reference sequence). The length of the CDR3 is 13 residues. The chain's CDR3 is CASSIQGATEAFF. CDR3 nucleotide sequence: TGTGCCAGTAGTATCCAGGGGGCAACTGAAGCTTTCTTT.

This chain's CDR3 is CASSLGQLAYEQYF. The CDR3 nucleotides are TGTGCCAGCAGCCTGGGACAGCTTGCCTACGAGCAGTACTTC. The gene calls are TRBV6-5 and TRBJ2-7; 7 positions match TRBD1. The CDR3 sequence is 14 residues long. The V gene end was trimmed by 6 bases and the J gene end by 2 bases; junction bases not matched to a gene: 7. The germline gives CDR1 MNHEY, CDR2 SVGAGI.

This chain connects TRBV11-2 to TRBJ2-1, with 9 bases fitting TRBD1. This CDR3 is 16 amino acids long. Germline-derived CDR1 and CDR2 are SGHAT and FQNNGV. The V segment lost 6 bases and the J segment 7 bases; nucleotides outside the gene matches: 13. The DNA of the CDR3 is TGTGCCAGCAGTCAAAAGATAGGACAGGGGAGGAATGAGCAGTTCTTC. The encoded protein is CASSQKIGQGRNEQFF.

This chain joins TRBV7-2 and TRBJ1-6, with 8 nucleotides matching TRBD1. The CDR3 loop spans 16 amino acids. CDR1 and CDR2 (germline): SGHTA, FQGNSA. Trimming removed 5 bases from V and 9 bases from J; junction bases left unmatched: 12. CDR3 region: CASSTKDRARASPLHF. CDR3 bases: TGTGCCAGCAGCACCAAGGACAGGGCAAGGGCTTCACCCCTCCACTTT.

The V gene is TRBV3-1 (or the pseudogene TRBV3-2), the J gene TRBJ1-5, with a tentative D call TRBD1 (5 bases). Germline CDR1 LGHDT, CDR2 YNNKEL (reference sequence). Trimming pared 5 bases from V and 4 bases from J, leaving 12 bases between. The CDR3 has 14 amino acids. The CDR3 region is CASSVGGGNQPQHF. Here the CDR3 DNA reads TGTGCCAGCAGCGTGGGCGGGGGGAATCAGCCCCAGCATTTT.

The chain combines TRBV6-5 with TRBJ2-1, with TRBD2 matching over 7 bases. With V trimmed by 8 bases and J by 4 bases, 8 bases remained unmatched. The germline CDR1 and CDR2 sequences are MNHEY and SVGAGI. The CDR3 has 14 amino acids. CDR3 sequence reads: CASESSGSYNEQFF. The DNA for the CDR3 is TGTGCCAGCGAGTCTAGCGGATCGTACAATGAGCAGTTCTTC.

The rearrangement links TRBV29-1 to TRBJ2-1; TRBD2 matches at 8 bases. The CDR3 spans 15 residues. V trimming: 1 base; J trimming: 8 bases; junction bases outside the gene matches: 10. Looked up from germline, CDR1 is SQVTM and CDR2 is ANQGSEA. For the CDR3, the DNA is TGCAGCGTTGAAGGCGACGGGGGGGCCTTGTATGAGCAGTTCTTC. Its translation: CSVEGDGGALYEQFF.

This chain connects TRBV11-2 to TRBJ2-1, with D uncertain. CDR3 length: 12 residues. Germline values: CDR1 SGHAT, CDR2 FQNNGV. The ends were cut back, 1 base at V and 8 bases at J, with 6 bases in the middle. The chain's CDR3 is CASSLVGYEQFF. The CDR3 bases are TGTGCCAGCAGCTTAGTTGGCTATGAGCAGTTCTTC. The entire variable domain, with the rest obtained from reference TRBV11-2 and TRBJ2-1, is as follows: EAGVAQSPRYKIIEKRQSVAFWCNPISGHATLYWYQQILGQGPKLLIQFQNNGVVDDSQLPKDRFSAERLKGVDSTLKIQPAKLEDSAVYLCASSLVGYEQFFGPGTRLTVL.

The chain has TRBV5-1 and TRBJ2-1, with 7 bases identical to TRBD2. This CDR3 region has 16 residues. Germline CDR1 is SGHRS and CDR2 is YFSETQ. J gave up 2 bases and V 0 bases, and 5 bases lay outside the gene matches. The CDR3 nucleotides are TGCGCCAGCAGCTTGGACGCGGGGAGGGCCTACAATGAGCAGTTCTTC. Translating it yields CASSLDAGRAYNEQFF.

This chain connects TRBV6-6 to TRBJ1-5; D call uncertain. Deletions cut 2 bases from V and 4 bases from J, with 12 bases between. CDR1 is MNHNY, CDR2 SVGAGI, per germline (reference sequence). This CDR3 region has 15 residues. The CDR3 nucleotides are TGTGCCAGCAGTTACAAGGTCGCAGGTAATCAGCCCCAGCATTTT. Its translation: CASSYKVAGNQPQHF.

V and J are TRBV3-1 (or the pseudogene TRBV3-2) and TRBJ1-1; 9 nucleotides line up with TRBD1. Germline CDR1 and CDR2: LGHDT and YNNKEL (reference sequence). V dropped 4 bases and J dropped 2; count of bases not matched to a gene: 5. This CDR3 has 15 amino acids. In nucleotides, the CDR3 is TGTGCCAGCAGCCCGGCGGACAGGGGAAACACTGAAGCTTTCTTT. Encoded protein: CASSPADRGNTEAFF.

The chain is built from TRBV13 and TRBJ2-6; the D gene is possibly TRBD2 (7 bases). This CDR3 contains 18 residues. Germline V gene data show CDR1 as PRHDT and CDR2 as FYEKMQ (reference sequence). The V end lost 2 bases, the J end lost 0 bases, and 14 bases lay between the germline ends. CDR3 residues: CASSLSAGAVSGANVLTF. CDR3 nucleotide sequence: TGTGCCAGCAGCTTATCTGCGGGGGCCGTCTCTGGGGCCAACGTCCTGACTTTC.

The rearrangement uses TRBV7-2 and TRBJ2-7; D is undetermined. Trimming stripped 1 base from V and 0 bases from J, with 7 bases between. The CDR3 sequence is 14 residues long. Looked up from germline, CDR1 is SGHTA and CDR2 is FQGNSA. This CDR3 is CASSLGGASYEQYF. In nucleotides, the CDR3 is TGTGCCAGCAGCTTAGGAGGAGCCTCCTACGAGCAGTACTTC.

This clone has more than one count but fewer than ten. V and J are TRBV7-8 and TRBJ1-1; 10 bases match TRBD1. The germline gives CDR1 SGHVS, CDR2 FQNEAQ. This CDR3 region has 13 residues. The V gene end was trimmed by 2 bases and the J gene end by 11 bases; junction bases not matched to a gene: 5. The CDR3 protein is CASSLPDRGNAFF. The CDR3 DNA reads TGTGCCAGCAGCTTACCGGACAGGGGGAATGCTTTCTTT.

This clone came up a few times. This rearrangement joins TRBV18 to TRBJ2-3; weak D call: TRBD1 (5 bases). The CDR3 runs 12 residues. The germline V gene has CDR1 KGHSH and CDR2 LQKENI. The V end lost 2 bases, the J end lost 6 bases, and 6 bases lay between the germline ends. CDR3 DNA sequence: TGTGCCAGCTCACCAAAGGGGGATACGCAGTATTTT. Translated, it gives CASSPKGDTQYF.

The gene calls are TRBV7-9 and TRBJ2-7; 7 nucleotides agree with TRBD2. Trimming took 2 bases from V and 4 from J; bases not matched to a gene: 11. The germline CDR1 and CDR2 sequences are SEHNR and FQNEAQ (reference sequence). The CDR3 totals 16 residues. DNA of the CDR3: TGTGCCAGCAGCTTACGCGGGGGACGGGAAAGTTACGAGCAGTACTTC. Residues: CASSLRGGRESYEQYF.

The rearrangement joins TRBV12-3 or TRBV12-4 to TRBJ1-5, with D tentatively TRBD1 (6 bases). The CDR3 is 13 amino acids. The V end was cut by 5 bases, the J end by 10 bases, with 15 bases between. CDR3 amino acids: CASSVGQLRPQHF. The CDR3 bases are TGTGCCAGCAGTGTGGGACAACTACGTCCCCAGCATTTT.

The genes are TRBV5-1 and TRBJ1-2, with 7 bases that match TRBD1. The germline gives CDR1 SGHRS, CDR2 YFSETQ. V was pared by 5 bases and J by 2 bases, with 3 bases of the junction left unmatched. This CDR3 has 13 amino acids. As DNA, the CDR3 is TGCGCCAGCAGTCCGGACAGGAACTATGGCTACACCTTC. Residues: CASSPDRNYGYTF. The entire variable domain, with the rest obtained from reference TRBV5-1 and TRBJ1-2, is as follows: KAGVTQTPRYLIKTRGQQVTLSCSPISGHRSVSWYQQTPGQGLQFLFEYFSETQRNKGNFPGRFSGRQFSNSRSEMNVSTLELGDSALYLCASSPDRNYGYTFGSGTRLTVV.

The rearrangement joins TRBV5-1 to TRBJ1-1; 10 bases map to TRBD1. J was trimmed by 7 bases and V by 3 bases; bases with no gene match: 6. The CDR3 contains 14 residues. CDR1 and CDR2 from the germline V gene are SGHRS and YFSETQ. CDR3 sequence reads: CASSYDRGLNEAFF. As DNA, the CDR3 is TGCGCCAGCAGCTATGACAGGGGGCTAAATGAAGCTTTCTTT. The variable domain in full, completed from reference TRBV5-1 and TRBJ1-1, reads KAGVTQTPRYLIKTRGQQVTLSCSPISGHRSVSWYQQTPGQGLQFLFEYFSETQRNKGNFPGRFSGRQFSNSRSEMNVSTLELGDSALYLCASSYDRGLNEAFFGQGTRLTVV.

The V call is TRBV7-2, the J call TRBJ1-5; TRBD1 matches at 9 bases. The CDR3 runs to 14 residues. Germline values: CDR1 SGHTA, CDR2 FQGNSA. The V gene end was trimmed by 4 bases and the J gene end by 7 bases; junction bases not matched to a gene: 5. CDR3 nucleotides: TGTGCCAGCAGCTCCAACAGGGGGCAACAGCCCCAGCATTTT. Protein sequence: CASSSNRGQQPQHF.

V is TRBV24-1 and J is TRBJ1-1; a possible D gene is TRBD1 (5 bases). Looked up from germline, CDR1 is KGHDR and CDR2 is SFDVKD. This CDR3 is 14 amino acids long. Trimming stripped 7 bases from V and 10 bases from J, with 21 bases between. CDR3 amino acids: CATRGAGTPTRAFF. CDR3 DNA: TGTGCCACCAGAGGGGCAGGGACGCCGACTAGAGCTTTCTTT.

The chain carries TRBV2 and TRBJ2-3; the D gene is possibly TRBD2 (6 bases). Trimming cost V 7 bases and J 1 base, with 15 bases left between them. The CDR3 totals 15 residues. The germline gives CDR1 SNHLY, CDR2 FYNNEI. The CDR3 is CASTLGGFGTDTQYF. The CDR3 nucleotides are TGTGCCAGCACCCTAGGAGGGTTCGGCACAGATACGCAGTATTTT.

The sample holds one count of this clone. The rearrangement uses TRBV27 and TRBJ1-4; no reliable D call. V gave up 1 base and J gave up 0 bases, with 6 bases separating them. The CDR3 has 15 residues. The germline V gene encodes CDR1 MNHEY and CDR2 SMNVEV (reference sequence). DNA of the CDR3: TGTGCCAGCAGTTTATTGTCGGCAACTAATGAAAAACTGTTTTTT. Amino acids: CASSLLSATNEKLFF.

The chain links TRBV11-2 to TRBJ1-5; 7 bases align to TRBD1. This CDR3 comprises 15 residues. V trimming: 2 bases; J trimming: 9 bases; junction bases outside the gene matches: 10. Germline V CDR1 and CDR2: SGHAT, FQNNGV. The CDR3 reads CASSLNKGAHSPQHF. The CDR3 bases are TGTGCCAGCAGCTTAAATAAGGGGGCCCATTCGCCCCAGCATTTT.

This chain links TRBV4-1 with TRBJ1-1; 9 nucleotides line up with TRBD1. J was trimmed by 3 bases and V by 1 base; bases with no gene match: 12. The germline V gene has CDR1 MGHRA and CDR2 YSYEKL. The CDR3 covers 18 residues. The CDR3 DNA is TGCGCCAGCAGCCAAGGAGTACCCCTACAGGGGGCGGACACTGAAGCTTTCTTT. Translating it yields CASSQGVPLQGADTEAFF.

V gene TRBV19 combines with J gene TRBJ1-5, with 8 bases that match TRBD1. The CDR3 totals 17 residues. V shed 5 bases and J 0 bases; nucleotides not matched to a gene: 9. Germline values: CDR1 LNHDA, CDR2 SQIVND (reference sequence). The CDR3 loop is CASSRRGPTNSNQPQHF. As DNA, the CDR3 is TGTGCCAGTAGTCGCAGGGGGCCCACTAATAGCAATCAGCCCCAGCATTTT.

The chain uses TRBV5-6 and TRBJ2-3; maybe TRBD2 (6 bases). V dropped 0 bases and J dropped 2 bases, with 10 bases sitting between them. The CDR3 has 15 amino acids. Germline values: CDR1 SGHDT, CDR2 YYEEEE. CDR3 sequence (DNA): TGTGCCAGCAGCTTGGCCGGGACTGACACAGATACGCAGTATTTT. Protein sequence: CASSLAGTDTDTQYF.

The J gene is TRBJ1-1, the V gene TRBV6-6, with 8 bases that match TRBD1. V lost 7 bases, J lost 5 bases, and 9 bases stayed unmatched. The CDR3 consists of 14 residues. Germline V gives CDR1 MNHNY, CDR2 SVGAGI (reference sequence). In DNA form, the CDR3 reads TGTGCCAGCACCCCGGACAGGGAGAGGACTGAAGCTTTCTTT. Its protein product is CASTPDRERTEAFF.